This T cell receptor (beta chain) was obtained from a study of control samples from healthy donors and cancer patients. The CDR3 covers 13 residues. The germline V gene has CDR1 SGDLS and CDR2 YYNGEE. V was clipped by 3 bases and J by 3 bases, with 10 bases between them. Clones were sequenced by immunoSEQ multiplex PCR, and TCRdb holds only the in-frame ones, with some missing. The sample records approximately 92,000 clones, 85% to 95% being singletons. The genes are TRBV9 and TRBJ2-7, with D possibly being TRBD2 (6 bases). Sequencing used blood. The source is a woman aged 25 to 39 in good health. The CDR3 nucleotides are TGTGCCAGCAGCGCTGGGGGGAACTACGAGCAGTACTTC. Amino acids: CASSAGGNYEQYF.